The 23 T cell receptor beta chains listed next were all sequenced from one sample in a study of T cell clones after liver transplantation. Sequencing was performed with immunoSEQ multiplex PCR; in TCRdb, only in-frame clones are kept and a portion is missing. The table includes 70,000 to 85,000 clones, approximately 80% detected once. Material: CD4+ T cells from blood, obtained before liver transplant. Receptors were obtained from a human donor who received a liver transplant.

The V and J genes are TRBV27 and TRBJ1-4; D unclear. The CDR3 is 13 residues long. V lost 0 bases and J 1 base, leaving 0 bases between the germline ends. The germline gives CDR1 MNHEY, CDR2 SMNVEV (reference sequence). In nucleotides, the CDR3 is TGTGCCAGCAGTTTATCAACTAATGAAAAACTGTTTTTT. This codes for CASSLSTNEKLFF.

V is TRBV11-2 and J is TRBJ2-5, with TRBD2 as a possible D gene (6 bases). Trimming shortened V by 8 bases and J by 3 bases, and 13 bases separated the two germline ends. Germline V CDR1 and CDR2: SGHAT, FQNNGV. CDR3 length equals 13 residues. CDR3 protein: CASARRAEETQYF. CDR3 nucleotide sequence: TGTGCCAGCGCGAGGAGGGCCGAAGAGACCCAGTACTTC.

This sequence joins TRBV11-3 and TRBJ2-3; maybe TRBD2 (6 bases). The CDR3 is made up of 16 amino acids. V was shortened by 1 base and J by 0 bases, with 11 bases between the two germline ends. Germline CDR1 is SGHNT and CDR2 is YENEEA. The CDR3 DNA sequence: TGTGCCAGCAGCTTAGGCGGGGAGAGGAGCACAGATACGCAGTATTTT. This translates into CASSLGGERSTDTQYF.

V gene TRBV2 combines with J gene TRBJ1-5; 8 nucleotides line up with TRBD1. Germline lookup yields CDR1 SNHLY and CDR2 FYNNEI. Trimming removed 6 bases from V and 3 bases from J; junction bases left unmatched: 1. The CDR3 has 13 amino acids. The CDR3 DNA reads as TGTGCCAGCAGGACAGGGGCCAATCAGCCCCAGCATTTT. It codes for CASRTGANQPQHF.

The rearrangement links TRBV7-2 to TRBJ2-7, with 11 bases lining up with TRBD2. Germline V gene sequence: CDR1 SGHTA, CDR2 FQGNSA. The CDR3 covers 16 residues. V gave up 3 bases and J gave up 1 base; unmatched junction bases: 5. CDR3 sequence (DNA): TGTGCCAGCAGCTTGCGGACTAGCGGGCTTTCCTACGAGCAGTACTTC. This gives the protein CASSLRTSGLSYEQYF.

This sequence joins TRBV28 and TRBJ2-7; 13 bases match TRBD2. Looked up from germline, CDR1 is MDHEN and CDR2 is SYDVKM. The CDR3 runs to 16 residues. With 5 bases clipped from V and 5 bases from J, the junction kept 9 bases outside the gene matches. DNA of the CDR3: TGTGCCAGCAGTGAATCAGGACTAGCGGGAGCCAACGAGCAGTACTTC. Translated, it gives CASSESGLAGANEQYF.

The CDR3 sequence is CASSLIRDGDEQFF. For the CDR3, the DNA is TGTGCCAGCAGCTTGATCCGGGATGGTGATGAGCAGTTCTTC. V usage is TRBV11-2 and J usage is TRBJ2-1; possible D gene TRBD2, 5 bases. Per the germline V gene, CDR1 is SGHAT and CDR2 is FQNNGV. The CDR3 spans 14 residues. V was cut by 3 bases and J by 8 bases, with 14 bases left in between.

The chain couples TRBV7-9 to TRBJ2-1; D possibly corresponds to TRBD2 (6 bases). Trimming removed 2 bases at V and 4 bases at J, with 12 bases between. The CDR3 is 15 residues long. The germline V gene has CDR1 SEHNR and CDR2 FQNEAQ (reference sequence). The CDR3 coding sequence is TGTGCCAGCAGCTTAAGCGGGCTGTATTACAATGAGCAGTTCTTC. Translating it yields CASSLSGLYYNEQFF.

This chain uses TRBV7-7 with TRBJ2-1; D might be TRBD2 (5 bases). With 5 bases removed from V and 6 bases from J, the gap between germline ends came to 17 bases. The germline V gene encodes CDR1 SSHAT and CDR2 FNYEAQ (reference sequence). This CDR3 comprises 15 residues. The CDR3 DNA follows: TGTGCCAGCAGCCCAGACCCACTAGTAGGCAATGAGCAGTTCTTC. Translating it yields CASSPDPLVGNEQFF.

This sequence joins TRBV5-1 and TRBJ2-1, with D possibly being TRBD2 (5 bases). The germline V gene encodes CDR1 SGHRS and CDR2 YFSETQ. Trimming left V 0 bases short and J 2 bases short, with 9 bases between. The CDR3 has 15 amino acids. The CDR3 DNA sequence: TGCGCCAGCAGCTTGGAGGGAGCCGCCTACAATGAGCAGTTCTTC. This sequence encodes CASSLEGAAYNEQFF.

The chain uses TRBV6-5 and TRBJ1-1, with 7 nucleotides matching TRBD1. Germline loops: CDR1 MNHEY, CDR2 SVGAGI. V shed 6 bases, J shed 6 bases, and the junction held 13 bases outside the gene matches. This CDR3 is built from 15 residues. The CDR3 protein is CASSRSPGTEPEAFF. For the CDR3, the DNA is TGTGCCAGCAGCCGAAGCCCCGGGACAGAGCCTGAAGCTTTCTTT.

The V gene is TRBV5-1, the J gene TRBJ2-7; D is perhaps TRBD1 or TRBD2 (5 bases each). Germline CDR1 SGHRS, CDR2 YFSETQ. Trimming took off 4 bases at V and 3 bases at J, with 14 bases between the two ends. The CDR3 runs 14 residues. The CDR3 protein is CASSPGTSNYEQYF. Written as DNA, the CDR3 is TGCGCCAGCAGCCCAGGGACCTCAAACTACGAGCAGTACTTC.

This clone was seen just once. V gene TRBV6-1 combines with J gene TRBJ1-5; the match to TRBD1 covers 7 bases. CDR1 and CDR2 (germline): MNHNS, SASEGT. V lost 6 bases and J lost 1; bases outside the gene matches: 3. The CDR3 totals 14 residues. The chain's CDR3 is CASRGTASNQPQHF. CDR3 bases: TGTGCCAGCAGGGGGACAGCAAGCAATCAGCCCCAGCATTTT.

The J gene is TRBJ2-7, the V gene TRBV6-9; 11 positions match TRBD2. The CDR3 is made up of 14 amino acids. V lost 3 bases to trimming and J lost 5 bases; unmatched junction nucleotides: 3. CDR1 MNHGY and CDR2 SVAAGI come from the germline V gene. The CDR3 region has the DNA TGTGCCAGCAGTTACACTAGCGGGAGCCACGAGCAGTACTTC. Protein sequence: CASSYTSGSHEQYF.

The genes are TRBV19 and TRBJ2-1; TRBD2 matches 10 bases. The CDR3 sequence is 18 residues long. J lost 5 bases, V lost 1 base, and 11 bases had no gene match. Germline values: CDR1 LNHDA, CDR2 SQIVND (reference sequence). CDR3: CASSIGSGRARRDNEQFF. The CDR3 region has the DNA TGTGCCAGTAGTATAGGGAGCGGGAGGGCCCGAAGGGACAATGAGCAGTTCTTC.

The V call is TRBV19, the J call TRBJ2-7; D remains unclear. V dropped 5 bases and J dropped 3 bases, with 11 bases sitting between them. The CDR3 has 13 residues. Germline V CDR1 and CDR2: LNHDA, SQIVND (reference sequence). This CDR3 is CASSARLRYEQYF. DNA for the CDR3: TGTGCCAGTAGTGCAAGACTTCGCTACGAGCAGTACTTC.

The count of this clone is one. CDR3 loop: CASSPGGADQPQHF. CDR3 sequence (DNA): TGTGCCAGCTCACCAGGGGGCGCGGATCAGCCCCAGCATTTT. V usage is TRBV18 and J usage is TRBJ1-5, with D possibly matching TRBD1 (6 bases). The germline gives CDR1 KGHSH, CDR2 LQKENI. Trimming removed 2 bases from V and 5 bases from J, with 10 bases in between. The CDR3 is 14 residues long.

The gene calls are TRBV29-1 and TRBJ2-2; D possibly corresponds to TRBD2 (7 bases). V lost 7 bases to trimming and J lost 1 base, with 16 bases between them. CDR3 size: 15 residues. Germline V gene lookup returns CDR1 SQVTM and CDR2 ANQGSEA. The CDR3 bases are TGCAGCGCTCGCCGGGGGGCGAGGAACACCGGGGAGCTGTTTTTT. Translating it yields CSARRGARNTGELFF.

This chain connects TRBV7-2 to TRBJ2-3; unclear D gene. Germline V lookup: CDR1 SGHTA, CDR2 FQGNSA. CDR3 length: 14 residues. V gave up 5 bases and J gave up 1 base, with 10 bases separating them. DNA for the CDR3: TGTGCCAGCAGCGCGTTGAGTGGCACAGATACGCAGTATTTT. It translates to CASSALSGTDTQYF.

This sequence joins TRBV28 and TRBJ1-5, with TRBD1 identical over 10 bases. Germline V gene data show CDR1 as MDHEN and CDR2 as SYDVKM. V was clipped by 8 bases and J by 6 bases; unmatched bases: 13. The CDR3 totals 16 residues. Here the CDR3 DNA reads TGTGCCAGCCATGGGGGGTGGGACAGGGGTGCTCAGCCCCAGCATTTT. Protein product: CASHGGWDRGAQPQHF.

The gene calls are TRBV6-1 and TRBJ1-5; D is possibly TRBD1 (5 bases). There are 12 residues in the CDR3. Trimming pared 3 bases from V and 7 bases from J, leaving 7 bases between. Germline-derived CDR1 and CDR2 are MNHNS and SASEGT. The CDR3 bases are TGTGCCAGCAGTGATGGGGGACAGCCCCAGCATTTT. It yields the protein CASSDGGQPQHF.

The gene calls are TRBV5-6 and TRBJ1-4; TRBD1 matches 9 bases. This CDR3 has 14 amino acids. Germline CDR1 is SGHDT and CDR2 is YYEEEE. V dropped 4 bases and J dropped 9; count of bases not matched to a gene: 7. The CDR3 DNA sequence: TGTGCCAGCAGCCGGACAGGGGAGGGGAAAAAACTGTTTTTT. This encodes CASSRTGEGKKLFF.

The DNA of the CDR3 is TGTGCCAGCAGCGGACGGGAGGGGGTCACAGATACGCAGTATTTT. It specifies CASSGREGVTDTQYF. V usage is TRBV9 and J usage is TRBJ2-3, with TRBD2 identical over 8 bases. Germline V gene sequence: CDR1 SGDLS, CDR2 YYNGEE. J lost 2 bases, V lost 3 bases, and 5 bases had no gene match. The CDR3 consists of 15 residues.